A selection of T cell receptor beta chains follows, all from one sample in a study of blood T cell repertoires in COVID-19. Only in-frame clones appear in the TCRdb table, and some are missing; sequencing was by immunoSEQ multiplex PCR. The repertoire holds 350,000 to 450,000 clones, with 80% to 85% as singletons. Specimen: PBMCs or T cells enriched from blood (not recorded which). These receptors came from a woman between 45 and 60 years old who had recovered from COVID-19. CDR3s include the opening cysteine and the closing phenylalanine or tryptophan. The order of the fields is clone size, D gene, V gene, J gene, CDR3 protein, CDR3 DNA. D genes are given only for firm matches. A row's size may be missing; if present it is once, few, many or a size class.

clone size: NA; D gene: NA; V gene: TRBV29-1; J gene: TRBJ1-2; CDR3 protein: CSSRISGGGYTF; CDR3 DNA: TGCAGCTCGAGGATCTCCGGGGGTGGCTACACCTTC
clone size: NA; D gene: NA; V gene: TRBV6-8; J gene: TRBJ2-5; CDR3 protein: CASEQGRKGQETQYF; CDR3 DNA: TGTGCCAGCGAGCAGGGGCGAAAAGGACAAGAGACCCAGTACTTC
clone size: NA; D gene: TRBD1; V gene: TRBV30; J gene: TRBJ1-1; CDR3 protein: CAWQNYRGTNTEAFF; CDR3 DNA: TGTGCCTGGCAGAACTACAGGGGAACGAACACTGAAGCTTTCTTT
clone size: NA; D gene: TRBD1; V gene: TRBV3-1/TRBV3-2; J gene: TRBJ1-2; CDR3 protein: CASSPGTGRGFYGYTF; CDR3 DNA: TGTGCCAGCAGCCCAGGAACGGGCAGGGGGTTCTATGGCTACACCTTC
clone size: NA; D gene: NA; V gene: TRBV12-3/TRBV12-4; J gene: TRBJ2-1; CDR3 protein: CASSKRPGEQFF; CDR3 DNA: TGTGCCAGCAGTAAGCGGCCGGGGGAGCAGTTCTTC
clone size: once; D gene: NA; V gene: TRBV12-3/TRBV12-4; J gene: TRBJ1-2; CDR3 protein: CASSFFGGGYTF; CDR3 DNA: TGTGCCAGCAGTTTCTTTGGCGGTGGCTACACCTTC
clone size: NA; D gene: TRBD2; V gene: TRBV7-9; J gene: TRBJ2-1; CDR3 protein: CASSPPGGRSYNEQFF; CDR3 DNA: TGTGCCAGCAGCCCCCCGGGCGGGAGATCCTACAATGAGCAGTTCTTC
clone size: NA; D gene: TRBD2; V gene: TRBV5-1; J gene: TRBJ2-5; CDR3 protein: CASSGRAQETQYF; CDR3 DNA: TGCGCCAGCAGCGGGAGGGCCCAAGAGACCCAGTACTTC
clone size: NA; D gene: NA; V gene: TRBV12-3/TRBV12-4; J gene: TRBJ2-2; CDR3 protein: CASSPGVVLFF; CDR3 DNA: TGTGCCAGCAGTCCTGGAGTCGTCCTGTTTTTT
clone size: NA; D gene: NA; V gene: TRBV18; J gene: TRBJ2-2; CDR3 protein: CASSPPIRGTGELFF; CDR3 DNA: TGTGCCAGCTCACCACCTATCCGGGGCACCGGGGAGCTGTTTTTT
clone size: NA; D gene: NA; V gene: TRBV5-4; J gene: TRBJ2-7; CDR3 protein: CASSFSGALREQYF; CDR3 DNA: TGTGCCAGCAGCTTTTCAGGGGCCTTGAGGGAGCAGTACTTC
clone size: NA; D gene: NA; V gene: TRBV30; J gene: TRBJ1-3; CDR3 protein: CAWSVTGPGNTIYF; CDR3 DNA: TGTGCCTGGAGTGTAACCGGTCCTGGAAACACCATATATTTT
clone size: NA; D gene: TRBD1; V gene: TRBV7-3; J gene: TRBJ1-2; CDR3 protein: CASSLGDRDDYTF; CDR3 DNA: TGTGCCAGCAGCTTAGGGGACAGGGATGACTACACCTTC
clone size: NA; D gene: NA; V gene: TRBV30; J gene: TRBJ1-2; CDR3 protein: CACLKLGTAKRANYGYTF; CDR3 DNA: TGTGCCTGCCTTAAGTTAGGTACAGCAAAGAGGGCTAACTATGGCTACACCTTC
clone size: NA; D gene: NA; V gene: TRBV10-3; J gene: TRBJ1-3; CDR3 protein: CAITHESSGNTIYF; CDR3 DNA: TGTGCCATCACTCATGAGAGCTCTGGAAACACCATATATTTT
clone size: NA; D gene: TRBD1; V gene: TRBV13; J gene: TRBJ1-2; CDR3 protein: CASSLGTVNYGYTF; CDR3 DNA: TGTGCCAGCAGCTTGGGGACAGTGAACTATGGCTACACCTTC
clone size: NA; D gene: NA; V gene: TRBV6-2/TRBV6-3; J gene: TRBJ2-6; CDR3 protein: CASSPLGANVLTF; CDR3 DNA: TGTGCCAGCAGCCCACTGGGGGCCAACGTCCTGACTTTC
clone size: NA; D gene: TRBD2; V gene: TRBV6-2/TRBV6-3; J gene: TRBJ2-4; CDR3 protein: CASSYSISGGSLKNIQYF; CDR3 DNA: TGTGCCAGCAGTTACTCGATCTCTGGCGGGAGTCTAAAAAACATTCAGTACTTC
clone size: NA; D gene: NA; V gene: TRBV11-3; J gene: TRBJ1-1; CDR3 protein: CASSLWSGTPFF; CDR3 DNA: TGTGCCAGCAGCTTATGGTCCGGGACACCTTTCTTT
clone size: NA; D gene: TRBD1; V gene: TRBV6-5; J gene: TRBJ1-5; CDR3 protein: CASQGDSSNQPQHF; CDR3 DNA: TGTGCCAGCCAAGGGGACAGCAGCAATCAGCCCCAGCATTTT
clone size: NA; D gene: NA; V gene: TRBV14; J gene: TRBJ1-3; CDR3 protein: CASSQVAGNTIYF; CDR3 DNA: TGTGCCAGCAGCCAAGTAGCGGGAAACACCATATATTTT